The 25 T cell receptor beta chains below were found in one sample sequenced in a study of PD-L1 blockade in urothelial cancer. Assay used: immunoSEQ multiplex PCR; TCRdb lists only in-frame clones, some missing. The data show 85,000 to 95,000 clones, with around 92% seen just once and 0.85% to 1% held by the top ten. Noted time point: pretreatment peripheral blood. Here the sequenced sample was PBMCs, taken around atezolizumab (anti-PD-L1) treatment. The receptors come from a woman of 80 years or more with urothelial cancer.

The genes are TRBV5-6 and TRBJ2-1; D is undetermined. CDR3 length: 14 amino acids. Per the germline V gene, CDR1 is SGHDT and CDR2 is YYEEEE. V was pared by 0 bases and J by 5 bases, with 9 bases between. CDR3 sequence: CASSLVRRNNEQFF. For the CDR3, the DNA is TGTGCCAGCAGCTTGGTCCGGAGAAACAATGAGCAGTTCTTC.

The J gene is TRBJ2-1, the V gene TRBV19; 9 bases line up with TRBD2. The V gene end was trimmed by 6 bases and the J gene end by 4 bases; junction bases not matched to a gene: 10. The CDR3 has 16 residues. The germline V gene has CDR1 LNHDA and CDR2 SQIVND (reference sequence). As DNA, the CDR3 is TGTGCCAGTAGCCGGACTAGCGTTCCCCCTTACAATGAGCAGTTCTTC. This encodes CASSRTSVPPYNEQFF. The full variable domain, rest sourced from reference TRBV19 and TRBJ2-1, is DGGITQSPKYLFRKEGQNVTLSCEQNLNHDAMYWYRQDPGQGLRLIYYSQIVNDFQKGDIAEGYSVSREKKESFPLTVTSAQKNPTAFYLCASSRTSVPPYNEQFFGPGTRLTVL.

This clone was seen just once. CDR3 bases: TGTGCCAGCTCACGGGAGGGCACACAAGTCTCCTACGAGCAGTACTTC. Translation gives CASSREGTQVSYEQYF. V and J are TRBV18 and TRBJ2-7, with 7 positions matching TRBD2. CDR3 length: 16 amino acids. Trimming cost V 4 bases and J 0 bases; bases outside gene matches: 9. In germline, CDR1 is KGHSH, CDR2 LQKENI.

The rearrangement joins TRBV6-5 to TRBJ2-2, with 11 positions matching TRBD2. This CDR3 has 15 amino acids. V lost 5 bases, J lost 5 bases, and 4 bases stayed unmatched. The germline V gene has CDR1 MNHEY and CDR2 SVGAGI. This CDR3 reads CASSRTSGLTGELFF. CDR3 bases: TGTGCCAGCAGTCGGACTAGCGGGTTAACCGGGGAGCTGTTTTTT.

This clone was recorded a few times. This chain uses TRBV6-1 with TRBJ2-7; TRBD1 is a possible D gene (5 bases). The CDR3 extends over 13 amino acids. Germline CDR1 and CDR2: MNHNS and SASEGT. Trimming stripped 5 bases from V and 1 base from J, with 9 bases between. CDR3 DNA: TGTGCCAGCAGTAACACAGGATCCTACGAGCAGTACTTC. Residues: CASSNTGSYEQYF.

The chain combines TRBV6-1 with TRBJ2-3; D might be TRBD1 (6 bases). V was pared by 7 bases and J by 7 bases, with 9 bases between. Germline V gene data show CDR1 as MNHNS and CDR2 as SASEGT. The CDR3 has 11 amino acids. The CDR3 bases are TGTGCCAGCAATGACAGGTATACGCAGTATTTT. Protein: CASNDRYTQYF.

The V and J genes are TRBV27 and TRBJ1-2; D uncertain. Trimming removed 2 bases from V and 0 bases from J, with 10 bases in between. CDR3 length: 15 residues. Germline-derived CDR1 and CDR2 are MNHEY and SMNVEV (reference sequence). CDR3 bases: TGTGCCAGCAGTTTAGGAGCCGGGGCTAACTATGGCTACACCTTC. Amino acid sequence: CASSLGAGANYGYTF.

V and J are TRBV19 and TRBJ2-1; tentatively, D is TRBD2 (6 bases). This CDR3 spans 16 amino acids. V lost 1 base, J lost 5 bases, and 15 bases lay in between. CDR1 is LNHDA, CDR2 SQIVND, per germline (reference sequence). This CDR3 is CASSIGAGLINNEQFF. The CDR3 nucleotides read TGTGCCAGTAGTATAGGGGCGGGACTTATAAACAATGAGCAGTTCTTC.

V gene TRBV19 combines with J gene TRBJ1-5; the D gene is possibly TRBD1 (6 bases). CDR1 and CDR2 (germline): LNHDA, SQIVND (reference sequence). The CDR3 loop spans 15 amino acids. Trimming cost V 3 bases and J 6 bases, with 15 bases left between them. DNA for the CDR3: TGTGCCAGTAGTATTGGTTGGCAGGGGAGTCAGCCCCAGCATTTT. This codes for CASSIGWQGSQPQHF.

This chain joins TRBV6-1 and TRBJ1-3; tentatively, D is TRBD1 (5 bases). With 3 bases removed from V and 0 bases from J, the gap between germline ends came to 9 bases. The CDR3 sequence is 15 residues long. CDR1 is MNHNS and CDR2 is SASEGT in the germline V gene. The CDR3 coding sequence is TGTGCCAGCAGTGAGCAGGGAAGCTCTGGAAACACCATATATTTT. Translation: CASSEQGSSGNTIYF.

The CDR3 reads CASSGGFRETQYF. In nucleotides, the CDR3 is TGTGCCAGCAGCGGGGGCTTCCGGGAGACCCAGTACTTC. The chain employs TRBV11-3 and TRBJ2-5, with D maybe TRBD1 (6 bases). Germline CDR1 reads SGHNT; CDR2 reads YENEEA. Trimming took 5 bases from V and 5 from J, leaving 12 bases between them. The CDR3 runs 13 residues.

This clone has just a few counts. The rearrangement uses TRBV6-6 and TRBJ1-1; D unclear. Looked up from germline, CDR1 is MNHNY and CDR2 is SVGAGI (reference sequence). With 0 bases removed from V and 4 bases from J, the gap between germline ends came to 15 bases. This CDR3 has 16 residues. The CDR3 reads CASSYSILGTGTEAFF. The CDR3 DNA sequence: TGTGCCAGCAGTTACTCGATTCTGGGTACGGGCACTGAAGCTTTCTTT.

This chain uses TRBV29-1 with TRBJ2-1; 7 bases line up with TRBD2. Germline trimming cut 4 bases from V and 4 bases from J; bases unmatched to any gene: 4. The CDR3 sequence is 13 residues long. CDR1 is SQVTM and CDR2 is ANQGSEA in the germline V gene. The CDR3, as DNA: TGCAGCGTTGGGCAGGGAGGGTACAATGAGCAGTTCTTC. Translation: CSVGQGGYNEQFF.

This chain joins TRBV6-1 and TRBJ2-1; 13 bases are shared with TRBD2. The V segment lost 7 bases and the J segment 9 bases; nucleotides outside the gene matches: 6. From germline, CDR1 is MNHNS and CDR2 SASEGT. The CDR3 has 14 residues. CDR3 sequence reads: CASKGLAGAGEQFF. Here the CDR3 DNA reads TGTGCCAGCAAAGGACTAGCGGGAGCGGGTGAGCAGTTCTTC.

This clone has a single count. The V gene is TRBV9, the J gene TRBJ2-7, with D possibly being TRBD1 (5 bases). Germline CDR1 reads SGDLS; CDR2 reads YYNGEE. V lost 0 bases to trimming and J lost 3 bases, with 13 bases between them. This CDR3 region has 15 residues. The CDR3 bases are TGTGCCAGCAGCGTAGGCCAGGGTACAAGCTACGAGCAGTACTTC. This translates into CASSVGQGTSYEQYF.

This chain connects TRBV30 to TRBJ2-7, with D possibly matching TRBD1 (7 bases). The CDR3 totals 15 residues. Germline assignment: CDR1 GTSNPN and CDR2 SVGIG (reference sequence). V lost 2 bases to trimming and J lost 4 bases, with 18 bases between them. This CDR3 reads CAWSPGDRAKYEQYF. CDR3 coding DNA: TGTGCCTGGAGTCCGGGAGACAGGGCTAAGTACGAGCAGTACTTC.

The chain combines TRBV5-4 with TRBJ2-3; 7 bases map to TRBD2. The J segment lost 2 bases and the V segment lost 1 base, leaving 7 bases of the junction unmatched. The germline V gene encodes CDR1 SGHNT and CDR2 YYREEE (reference sequence). The CDR3 is 16 amino acids. The CDR3 region is CASSLSASGNTDTQYF. Here the CDR3 DNA reads TGTGCCAGCAGCTTGAGTGCTAGCGGAAACACAGATACGCAGTATTTT.

The chain joins TRBV7-9 to TRBJ2-6, with D possibly TRBD2 on 6 matching bases. V was shortened by 1 base and J by 4 bases, with 11 bases between the two germline ends. Germline lookup yields CDR1 SEHNR and CDR2 FQNEAQ (reference sequence). The CDR3 is made up of 16 amino acids. The CDR3 protein is CASSLVAGQGANVLTF. The CDR3 DNA follows: TGTGCCAGCAGCTTAGTGGCGGGGCAAGGGGCCAACGTCCTGACTTTC.

The rearrangement uses TRBV28 and TRBJ1-1; no clear D gene. CDR1 and CDR2 from the germline V gene are MDHEN and SYDVKM. With 11 bases removed from V and 6 bases from J, the gap between germline ends came to 22 bases. There are 14 residues in the CDR3. DNA for the CDR3: TGTGCCGGGTCACTAGTGCGCCGTGGGGCTGAAGCTTTCTTT. Translation gives CAGSLVRRGAEAFF.

The DNA of the CDR3 is TGTGCCAGCAGCTTTGTTCCTAGCGGGAGTTGGGATACGCAGTATTTT. Protein product: CASSFVPSGSWDTQYF. V gene TRBV7-9 combines with J gene TRBJ2-3; 10 nucleotides match TRBD2. Unmatched junction bases numbered 9, after V lost 3 bases and J lost 6 bases. The CDR3 has 16 residues. CDR1 and CDR2 (germline): SEHNR, FQNEAQ (reference sequence).

The V gene is TRBV18, the J gene TRBJ1-3; no clear D gene. The CDR3 has 14 amino acids. Trimming stripped 0 bases from V and 4 bases from J, with 7 bases between. The germline V gene has CDR1 KGHSH and CDR2 LQKENI. The CDR3 region has the DNA TGTGCCAGCTCACCACCCCTGAGAGGAAACACCATATATTTT. Amino acids: CASSPPLRGNTIYF.

The rearrangement links TRBV19 to TRBJ2-5, with a tentative D call TRBD2 (5 bases). This CDR3 has 15 amino acids. Trimming removed 4 bases at V and 4 bases at J, with 16 bases between. From germline, CDR1 is LNHDA and CDR2 SQIVND (reference sequence). The CDR3: CASSKGAGVIETQYF. In DNA form, the CDR3 reads TGTGCCAGTAGTAAGGGCGCCGGGGTTATAGAGACCCAGTACTTC.

This clone appeared a few times. CDR3 in DNA: TGCGCCAGCAGCTGGACAGGGGCCTACGAGCAGTACTTC. It is translated as CASSWTGAYEQYF. The rearrangement uses TRBV5-1 and TRBJ2-7, with 9 bases fitting TRBD1. The CDR3 covers 13 residues. After removal of 3 bases from V and 2 bases from J, the junction contained 0 bases not matched to a gene. CDR1 and CDR2 (germline): SGHRS, YFSETQ.

The chain recombines TRBV6-1 with TRBJ2-6; 10 bases match TRBD1. J gave up 0 bases and V 3 bases, and 2 bases lay outside the gene matches. CDR3 length: 17 residues. Germline V lookup: CDR1 MNHNS, CDR2 SASEGT. CDR3 nucleotide sequence: TGTGCCAGCAGTGAGCGACAGGGGGCCTCTGGGGCCAACGTCCTGACTTTC. Translated, it gives CASSERQGASGANVLTF.

The genes are TRBV5-8 and TRBJ1-2; D may be TRBD1 (5 bases). The CDR3 length is 13 residues. V was shortened by 1 base and J by 4 bases, with 8 bases between the two germline ends. Germline V CDR1 and CDR2: SGHTS, YDEGEE. The CDR3 region is CASSLQGPYGYTF. The CDR3, as DNA: TGTGCCAGCAGCTTGCAGGGCCCCTATGGCTACACCTTC.